Listed here are 9 T cell receptor beta chains from one sample, sequenced in a study of vaccination and CD4 T cells after COVID-19. Treatment indicated: approximately 9-day PBMC culture with coronavirus spike peptide pools or control peptides (ViraFEST assay). Sequencing of cultured CD4+ T cell DNA used the Oncomine TCR Beta short-read assay. Using its own MiXCR run on the PCR reads, TCRdb lists one record per CDR3 protein. Of about 11,000 distinct CDR3 sequences listed, 64% were seen once; the top ten hold 14% to 15%. These receptors' antigens are unknown. The specimen was CD4+ T cells from blood, cultured in vitro. The source is a human donor who had recovered from COVID-19.

V usage is TRBV6-2 or TRBV6-3 and J usage is TRBJ1-5; D perhaps matches TRBD1 (6 bases). Trimming took 5 bases from V and 5 from J, leaving 13 bases between them. The germline V gene encodes CDR1 MNHEY and CDR2 SVGEGT. The CDR3 totals 14 residues. The CDR3 sequence: CASSHYRADQPQHF. The CDR3 DNA sequence: TGTGCCAGCAGTCACTACAGGGCGGATCAGCCCCAGCATTTT.

The chain uses TRBV29-1 and TRBJ1-1, with 7 positions matching TRBD1. The CDR3 has 15 amino acids. V lost 1 base and J lost 2; bases outside the gene matches: 7. Germline lookup yields CDR1 SQVTM and CDR2 ANQGSEA. The CDR3 sequence: CSVEARNRGNTEAFF. The CDR3 DNA reads as TGCAGCGTTGAAGCCCGAAACAGGGGAAACACTGAAGCTTTCTTT.

The J gene is TRBJ1-1, the V gene TRBV27; no firm D call. V was cut by 2 bases and J by 0 bases, with 4 bases left in between. Germline values: CDR1 MNHEY, CDR2 SMNVEV (reference sequence). This CDR3 region has 13 residues. The CDR3 DNA reads TGTGCCAGCAGTTTACAGGTGAACACTGAAGCTTTCTTT. Translation gives CASSLQVNTEAFF.

This clonotype was observed a handful of times. This sequence joins TRBV19 and TRBJ2-1, with 14 bases matching TRBD2. V lost 3 bases and J lost 0; bases outside the gene matches: 4. CDR3 size: 18 residues. The germline CDR1 and CDR2 sequences are LNHDA and SQIVND (reference sequence). The CDR3 nucleotides read TGTGCCAGTAGTATGGGACTAGCGGGAGTCCCCTCCTACAATGAGCAGTTCTTC. It encodes CASSMGLAGVPSYNEQFF. Combining the CDR3 with reference TRBV19 and TRBJ2-1 gives the whole variable domain DGGITQSPKYLFRKEGQNVTLSCEQNLNHDAMYWYRQDPGQGLRLIYYSQIVNDFQKGDIAEGYSVSREKKESFPLTVTSAQKNPTAFYLCASSMGLAGVPSYNEQFFGPGTRLTVL.

V gene TRBV27 combines with J gene TRBJ1-5, with 7 nucleotides matching TRBD1. The CDR3 totals 13 residues. Germline values: CDR1 MNHEY, CDR2 SMNVEV (reference sequence). V was clipped by 5 bases and J by 7 bases; unmatched bases: 5. The CDR3 DNA reads TGTGCCAGCAGTGTAGACAGGGACCAGCCCCAGCATTTT. This encodes CASSVDRDQPQHF.

This clonotype has more than one count but fewer than ten. The chain links TRBV6-2 or TRBV6-3 to TRBJ1-6; 7 positions match TRBD1. Per germline, CDR1 MNHEY and CDR2 SVGEGT. The CDR3 consists of 14 residues. V was clipped by 6 bases and J by 9 bases; unmatched bases: 8. CDR3 nucleotides: TGTGCCAGCAGAAGAACAGGGGATCGTTCACCCCTCCACTTT. As protein: CASRRTGDRSPLHF.

The rearrangement links TRBV7-9 to TRBJ2-5; D might be TRBD1 (6 bases). The germline V gene has CDR1 SEHNR and CDR2 FQNEAQ (reference sequence). The V gene lost 3 bases and the J gene lost 4 bases, with 12 bases spanning the gap. This CDR3 has 14 amino acids. As DNA, the CDR3 is TGTGCCAGCAGCTTCTCGGTCAGGGGAGAGACCCAGTACTTC. Amino acid sequence: CASSFSVRGETQYF.

The V and J genes are TRBV24-1 and TRBJ2-2; 9 positions agree with TRBD2. The germline gives CDR1 KGHDR, CDR2 SFDVKD. The V segment lost 3 bases and the J segment 6 bases; nucleotides outside the gene matches: 10. This CDR3 has 17 amino acids. The CDR3 loop reads CATSDPRGSGRPGELFF. DNA for the CDR3: TGTGCCACCAGTGATCCTCGTGGTAGCGGGAGACCCGGGGAGCTGTTTTTT.

This clonotype has only a few counts. The rearrangement joins TRBV5-1 to TRBJ2-2; tentative D call: TRBD2 (5 bases). The CDR3 runs 16 residues. Per the germline V gene, CDR1 is SGHRS and CDR2 is YFSETQ. V lost 3 bases, J lost 5 bases, and 17 bases lay in between. CDR3 bases: TGCGCCAGCAGCTACCGTACCGGGGTTTGGACCGGGGAGCTGTTTTTT. Its protein product is CASSYRTGVWTGELFF.